One sample yielded the 25 T cell receptor beta chains listed below, sequenced in a study of CD8 T cells in ankylosing spondylitis. These receptors have no known antigen. Broader study findings: Ankylosing spondylitis blood appeared to be characterized by a TCR beta motif of about 8 highly homologous variants.

TCRdb itself ran the 5' RACE reads through MiXCR, one entry per CDR3 protein. Among around 94,000 distinct CDR3 sequences listed, around 8.3% were seen once. The sample consisted of blood, either unsorted or a sorted T cell fraction (not recorded which). These receptors originate from a male donor with ankylosing spondylitis.

This clonotype was counted ten times or more. V usage is TRBV7-9 and J usage is TRBJ1-1; no definite D call. V lost 0 bases and J lost 3, with 8 bases in between. This CDR3 has 14 amino acids. Germline loops: CDR1 SEHNR, CDR2 FQNEAQ (reference sequence). The CDR3 DNA follows: TGTGCCAGCAGCTTAGCGCGCGATTACACTGAAGCTTTCTTT. Its protein is CASSLARDYTEAFF.

In its sample, this clonotype was seen a few times. This chain joins TRBV6-1 and TRBJ1-1, with D possibly matching TRBD1 (5 bases). In germline, CDR1 is MNHNS, CDR2 SASEGT. V dropped 6 bases and J dropped 1 base, with 21 bases sitting between them. The CDR3 runs 17 residues. This CDR3 is CASSANRPTRANTEAFF. The CDR3 DNA is TGTGCCAGCAGCGCTAACAGGCCTACCCGGGCGAACACTGAAGCTTTCTTT.

V usage is TRBV5-4 and J usage is TRBJ2-1; D may be TRBD1 (6 bases). The germline gives CDR1 SGHNT, CDR2 YYREEE (reference sequence). This CDR3 spans 13 amino acids. Trimming cost V 8 bases and J 5 bases, with 14 bases left between them. The CDR3 DNA reads as TGTGCCAGGGGCTTCCGGGACAACAATGAGCAGTTCTTC. This encodes CARGFRDNNEQFF.

At least ten counts were recorded for this clonotype. CDR3 protein: CASSLYTGEDEQFF. In DNA form, the CDR3 reads TGCGCCAGCAGCTTGTATACAGGGGAGGATGAGCAGTTCTTC. The chain has TRBV5-1 and TRBJ2-1; maybe TRBD1 (7 bases). CDR1 and CDR2 (germline): SGHRS, YFSETQ. The CDR3 contains 14 residues. V lost 1 base and J 8 bases, leaving 13 bases between the germline ends.

This clonotype has more than one count but fewer than ten. The chain is built from TRBV20-1 and TRBJ2-5; weak D call: TRBD2 (6 bases). Trimming cost V 2 bases and J 2 bases, with 12 bases left between them. The CDR3 covers 14 residues. From germline, CDR1 is DFQATT and CDR2 SNEGSKA (reference sequence). CDR3 DNA sequence: TGCAGTGCTAGACTAGCGCTAGGGCAAGAGACCCAGTACTTC. The encoded protein is CSARLALGQETQYF.

This sequence joins TRBV6-2 or TRBV6-3 and TRBJ1-2; D uncertain. Trimming took 7 bases from V and 7 from J, leaving 13 bases between them. The CDR3 is made up of 12 amino acids. The germline CDR1 and CDR2 sequences are MNHEY and SVGEGT. The DNA of the CDR3 is TGTGCCAGCACTCGACCCGCGGGTGGCTACACCTTC. This codes for CASTRPAGGYTF.

The chain uses TRBV7-8 and TRBJ2-1; TRBD2 aligns across 11 bases. The CDR3 extends over 19 amino acids. CDR1 and CDR2 from the germline V gene are SGHVS and FQNEAQ. V shed 1 base, J shed 7 bases, and the junction held 15 bases outside the gene matches. CDR3 in DNA: TGTGCCAGCAGCTTAGGAGTCATAGCTAGCGGGAGGAGGGTAAATGAGCAGTTCTTC. Translating it yields CASSLGVIASGRRVNEQFF.

This clonotype was seen a few times. The rearrangement joins TRBV7-9 to TRBJ2-7; D is unresolved. V was clipped by 5 bases and J by 3 bases, with 14 bases between them. The CDR3 contains 14 residues. Germline values: CDR1 SEHNR, CDR2 FQNEAQ (reference sequence). The DNA of the CDR3 is TGTGCCAGCAGCCCTCGAGGTAGCAGCTACGAGCAGTACTTC. It translates to CASSPRGSSYEQYF.

This clonotype appeared many times. The J gene is TRBJ2-1, the V gene TRBV4-1; TRBD1 aligns across 7 bases. CDR1 and CDR2 from the germline V gene are MGHRA and YSYEKL. The CDR3 loop spans 16 amino acids. V shed 3 bases and J 6 bases; nucleotides not matched to a gene: 11. CDR3: CASSHETGTVFNEQFF. The CDR3 DNA reads TGCGCCAGCAGCCATGAAACCGGGACAGTCTTCAATGAGCAGTTCTTC.

This clonotype was counted many times. V and J are TRBV29-1 and TRBJ2-7; D might be TRBD2 (5 bases). This CDR3 comprises 15 residues. Trimming cost V 0 bases and J 2 bases, with 14 bases left between them. Germline CDR1 and CDR2: SQVTM and ANQGSEA. CDR3 sequence reads: CSVEDPMRGPYEQYV. The CDR3 bases are TGCAGCGTTGAAGATCCGATGAGAGGGCCCTACGAGCAGTACGTC.

This clonotype was counted many times. The chain carries TRBV9 and TRBJ2-1; no clear D gene. This CDR3 has 13 amino acids. The V end was cut by 0 bases, the J end by 10 bases, with 11 bases between. Germline V gene lookup returns CDR1 SGDLS and CDR2 YYNGEE. The CDR3 reads CASSVGDSREQFF. CDR3 DNA: TGTGCCAGCAGCGTAGGGGATTCCAGGGAGCAGTTCTTC.

This clonotype was counted a few times. The chain combines TRBV12-3 or TRBV12-4 with TRBJ2-3; TRBD1 matches at 8 bases. V lost 5 bases to trimming and J lost 2 bases; unmatched junction nucleotides: 6. The CDR3 sequence is 15 residues long. CDR3 DNA: TGTGCCAGCAGTAGACAGGGGACGGCCACAGATACGCAGTATTTT. It specifies CASSRQGTATDTQYF.

The chain links TRBV20-1 to TRBJ2-1; 10 nucleotides match TRBD1. Germline trimming cut 5 bases from V and 10 bases from J; bases unmatched to any gene: 20. Germline V gives CDR1 DFQATT, CDR2 SNEGSKA (reference sequence). The CDR3 consists of 17 residues. The CDR3 DNA is TGCAGTGCTCCCCTCTTTCCCGGGACAGGGGTGCGTTGGGAGCAGTTCTTC. It specifies CSAPLFPGTGVRWEQFF.

The chain recombines TRBV5-1 with TRBJ2-1; 12 bases match TRBD1. Looked up from germline, CDR1 is SGHRS and CDR2 is YFSETQ. V shed 4 bases, J shed 6 bases, and the junction held 5 bases outside the gene matches. The length of the CDR3 is 15 residues. CDR3 in amino acids: CASSLRDRGRNEQFF. As DNA, the CDR3 is TGCGCCAGCAGCCTCCGGGACAGGGGGCGCAATGAGCAGTTCTTC.

The rearrangement joins TRBV7-6 to TRBJ2-7; D might be TRBD1 (8 bases). Trimming took 7 bases from V and 3 from J, leaving 22 bases between them. The CDR3 extends over 16 amino acids. CDR1 SGHVS and CDR2 FNYEAQ come from the germline V gene. The CDR3 spells CASTPSGTGGRYEQYF. In DNA, the CDR3 is TGTGCCAGCACCCCGAGCGGGACAGGAGGGCGCTACGAGCAGTACTTC.

This clonotype was counted between two and nine times. CDR3 bases: TGTGCCAGCAGCTCATATCCGGGCGAGCAGTACTTC. Translated: CASSSYPGEQYF. V and J are TRBV11-2 and TRBJ2-7; D gene unclear. V lost 4 bases and J 6 bases, leaving 10 bases between the germline ends. The germline CDR1 and CDR2 sequences are SGHAT and FQNNGV. CDR3 length: 12 amino acids.

This clonotype was detected ten times or more. This chain joins TRBV6-1 and TRBJ1-1, with D unclear. Looked up from germline, CDR1 is MNHNS and CDR2 is SASEGT. The length of the CDR3 is 11 residues. V gave up 2 bases and J gave up 8 bases, with 6 bases separating them. DNA for the CDR3: TGTGCCAGCAGTGAAAATGGAGAAGCTTTCTTT. Translation gives CASSENGEAFF.

This clonotype was recorded at least ten times. The chain is built from TRBV12-3 or TRBV12-4 and TRBJ2-1; D gene unclear. The CDR3 is made up of 12 amino acids. With 2 bases removed from V and 9 bases from J, the gap between germline ends came to 8 bases. DNA for the CDR3: TGTGCCAGCAGTTTAACACTCGGTGAGCAGTTCTTC. Amino acids: CASSLTLGEQFF.

This clonotype was observed many times. The chain uses TRBV5-1 and TRBJ2-3; TRBD1 matches 10 bases. CDR1 is SGHRS, CDR2 YFSETQ, per germline. The CDR3 has 15 amino acids. Trimming at V came to 4 bases and at J to 3 bases, leaving 5 bases not matched to a gene. The CDR3 region is CASSIRDRGTDTQYF. DNA of the CDR3: TGCGCCAGCAGCATTCGGGACAGGGGAACAGATACGCAGTATTTT.

This clonotype has at least ten counts. This sequence joins TRBV6-1 and TRBJ2-1; 7 nucleotides agree with TRBD1. Unmatched junction bases numbered 14, after V lost 7 bases and J lost 8 bases. CDR1 and CDR2 from the germline V gene are MNHNS and SASEGT. This CDR3 comprises 15 residues. The DNA of the CDR3 is TGTGCCAGCACCCTACAGGGGCCATCGTTCGATGAGCAGTTCTTC. Translated: CASTLQGPSFDEQFF.

This clonotype has just a few counts. The V call is TRBV11-2, the J call TRBJ2-7; 8 nucleotides align to TRBD2. The germline gives CDR1 SGHAT, CDR2 FQNNGV. The CDR3 runs to 15 residues. The J segment lost 2 bases and the V segment lost 5 bases, leaving 8 bases of the junction unmatched. DNA for the CDR3: TGTGCCAGCAGCCCCTCGAGCGGGAGCCCCTACGAGCAGTACGTC. Translated, it gives CASSPSSGSPYEQYV.

This clonotype was counted a few times. This chain connects TRBV9 to TRBJ2-1; 10 bases line up with TRBD2. Germline-derived CDR1 and CDR2 are SGDLS and YYNGEE. The V and J ends lost 3 bases and 5 bases, in that order; junction bases with no gene match: 11. The CDR3 totals 17 residues. The CDR3 protein is CASSALAGVLRHNEQFF. DNA of the CDR3: TGTGCCAGCAGCGCCCTAGCGGGAGTGTTACGGCACAATGAGCAGTTCTTC.

The sample holds many counts of this clonotype. The V call is TRBV2, the J call TRBJ2-1; D is uncertain. The CDR3 length is 15 residues. The germline V gene encodes CDR1 SNHLY and CDR2 FYNNEI. Trimming stripped 5 bases from V and 1 base from J, with 12 bases between. CDR3 amino acids: CASSPLAESYNEQFF. DNA for the CDR3: TGTGCCAGCAGTCCCCTGGCAGAGTCCTACAATGAGCAGTTCTTC.

The genes are TRBV27 and TRBJ1-2, with a tentative D call TRBD1 (6 bases). The V gene's germline CDR1 is MNHEY and CDR2 SMNVEV (reference sequence). The CDR3 extends over 14 amino acids. The V gene lost 5 bases and the J gene lost 2 bases, with 12 bases spanning the gap. The CDR3 protein is CASSPADRNYGYTF. CDR3 DNA sequence: TGTGCCAGCAGTCCCGCAGACAGGAACTATGGCTACACCTTC.

The V call is TRBV11-2, the J call TRBJ2-1, with TRBD2 matching over 8 bases. CDR1 is SGHAT and CDR2 is FQNNGV in the germline V gene. V was clipped by 5 bases and J by 5 bases; unmatched bases: 5. The CDR3 runs 14 residues. CDR3 DNA: TGTGCCAGCAGCAGAGGGACTAGAAACAATGAGCAGTTCTTC. Translated, it gives CASSRGTRNNEQFF. Using reference TRBV11-2 and TRBJ2-1 for the parts outside the CDR3, the full variable domain is EAGVAQSPRYKIIEKRQSVAFWCNPISGHATLYWYQQILGQGPKLLIQFQNNGVVDDSQLPKDRFSAERLKGVDSTLKIQPAKLEDSAVYLCASSRGTRNNEQFFGPGTRLTVL.